These 9 T cell receptor beta chains came from one sample sequenced in a study of a mutant IDH1 vaccine in newly diagnosed glioma. No cognate antigen is known for these TCRs. As for time point: week 47, end of study. What each vaccine dose contained was 300 ug of mutant IDH1 20-mer peptide, accompanied by topical imiquimod. Sequencing was performed with immunoSEQ multiplex PCR; in TCRdb, only in-frame clones are kept and a portion is missing. This sample carries 84,000 or so clones, approximately 75% of them seen once, and the ten largest clones take roughly 5.2%. The source was PBMCs, collected from a glioma patient whose treatment included an IDH1 peptide vaccine. Every receptor here comes from a man aged 40-49 years with glioma.

V gene TRBV7-8 combines with J gene TRBJ2-1; 10 nucleotides match TRBD2. The ends lost 0 bases at V and 0 bases at J; junction bases unmatched: 8. This CDR3 region has 19 residues. The germline V gene encodes CDR1 SGHVS and CDR2 FQNEAQ. The CDR3 DNA reads as TGTGCCAGCAGCTTAGCCCAACTAGCGGGGTTAAGCTCCTACAATGAGCAGTTCTTC. Translating it yields CASSLAQLAGLSSYNEQFF.

The chain is built from TRBV6-6 and TRBJ2-3; D is possibly TRBD1 (6 bases). V shed 4 bases and J shed 0 bases, with 11 bases lying between them. The CDR3 is made up of 15 amino acids. Germline V lookup: CDR1 MNHNY, CDR2 SVGAGI (reference sequence). Here the CDR3 reads CASSSLRGSTDTQYF. The CDR3 DNA reads as TGTGCCAGCAGTTCCCTCAGGGGAAGCACAGATACGCAGTATTTT.

This chain joins TRBV2 and TRBJ2-3; 10 bases are a match to TRBD2. The CDR3 consists of 15 residues. Germline V lookup: CDR1 SNHLY, CDR2 FYNNEI. The trim removed 7 bases at V and 0 bases at J, leaving 4 bases unmatched. Written as DNA, the CDR3 is TGTGCCAGCATGCCTAGCGGGAGCAGCACAGATACGCAGTATTTT. It translates to CASMPSGSSTDTQYF.

J is TRBJ2-3 and V is TRBV7-9, with D possibly being TRBD1 (7 bases). Germline CDR1 reads SEHNR; CDR2 reads FQNEAQ (reference sequence). V was cut by 4 bases and J by 4 bases, with 18 bases left in between. The CDR3 has 16 residues. This chain's CDR3 is CASSSAGQGGADTQYF. CDR3 nucleotide sequence: TGTGCCAGCAGCTCCGCTGGGCAGGGGGGCGCAGATACGCAGTATTTT.

This rearrangement joins TRBV2 to TRBJ1-1; D uncertain. Deletions cut 5 bases from V and 3 bases from J, with 4 bases between. This CDR3 contains 11 residues. The germline V gene encodes CDR1 SNHLY and CDR2 FYNNEI. The CDR3 spells CASSRYTEAFF. In DNA form, the CDR3 reads TGTGCCAGCAGTAGGTACACTGAAGCTTTCTTT. The full variable domain, with the rest looked up from reference TRBV2 and TRBJ1-1, is EPEVTQTPSHQVTQMGQEVILRCVPISNHLYFYWYRQILGQKVEFLVSFYNNEISEKSEIFDDQFSVERPDGSNFTLKIRSTKLEDSAMYFCASSRYTEAFFGQGTRLTVV.

This clone was recorded once. V usage is TRBV4-3 and J usage is TRBJ1-2; D remains ambiguous. The germline CDR1 and CDR2 sequences are LGHNA and YSLEER. The CDR3 length is 15 residues. The V gene lost 0 bases and the J gene lost 3 bases, with 11 bases spanning the gap. CDR3 amino acids: CASSQDFNTDYGYTF. In DNA, the CDR3 is TGCGCCAGCAGCCAAGACTTTAACACAGACTATGGCTACACCTTC.

Only a few counts were recorded for this clone. The chain employs TRBV2 and TRBJ1-5; TRBD1 matches at 8 bases. CDR1 and CDR2 from the germline V gene are SNHLY and FYNNEI. CDR3 length equals 14 residues. V lost 6 bases to trimming and J lost 6 bases; unmatched junction nucleotides: 7. The CDR3 reads CASRWTGPIQPQHF. Written as DNA, the CDR3 is TGTGCCAGCAGATGGACAGGGCCCATTCAGCCCCAGCATTTT. The full variable domain, its missing parts supplied by reference TRBV2 and TRBJ1-5, is EPEVTQTPSHQVTQMGQEVILRCVPISNHLYFYWYRQILGQKVEFLVSFYNNEISEKSEIFDDQFSVERPDGSNFTLKIRSTKLEDSAMYFCASRWTGPIQPQHFGDGTRLSIL.

The gene calls are TRBV4-3 and TRBJ1-1; 7 nucleotides match TRBD1. V gave up 5 bases and J gave up 10 bases; unmatched junction bases: 4. CDR1 LGHNA and CDR2 YSLEER come from the germline V gene. CDR3 length: 11 residues. The CDR3 region has the DNA TGCGCCAGCAGCAAGGGGACAGCAGCTTTCTTT. It yields the protein CASSKGTAAFF.

A few counts support this clone. The chain is built from TRBV4-1 and TRBJ1-1, with no clear D. The germline V gene encodes CDR1 MGHRA and CDR2 YSYEKL. The CDR3 extends over 13 amino acids. V was cut by 0 bases and J by 3 bases, with 5 bases left in between. The CDR3 DNA reads TGCGCCAGCAGCCAAGACAGTTACACTGAAGCTTTCTTT. Translated: CASSQDSYTEAFF.